This T cell receptor (beta chain) was found in a study of a mutant IDH1 vaccine in newly diagnosed glioma. Study-level results: Pseudoprogression appeared unlinked to shifts in leading peripheral T cell clonotypes.

The CDR3 consists of 14 residues. Germline V gene sequence: CDR1 SGHTA, CDR2 FQGNSA. V trimming: 4 bases; J trimming: 2 bases; junction bases outside the gene matches: 1. Sequenced by immunoSEQ multiplex PCR; TCRdb stores in-frame clones only, minus some. The sample has some 55,000 clones, about 90% seen once. A word on this clone: The antigen remains unidentified.

The time point here: week 5, during vaccination. Vaccination used 300 ug of mutant IDH1 20-mer peptide per dose, with topical imiquimod. The specimen comprised PBMCs, sampled from a glioma patient whose treatment included an IDH1 peptide vaccine. This chain joins TRBV7-2 and TRBJ2-2, with 7 bases fitting TRBD1. The clonotype originates from a woman in her thirties or forties with glioma. The DNA for the CDR3 is TGTGCCAGCAGCTGGGACAGAAACACCGGGGAGCTGTTTTTT. Protein product: CASSWDRNTGELFF.